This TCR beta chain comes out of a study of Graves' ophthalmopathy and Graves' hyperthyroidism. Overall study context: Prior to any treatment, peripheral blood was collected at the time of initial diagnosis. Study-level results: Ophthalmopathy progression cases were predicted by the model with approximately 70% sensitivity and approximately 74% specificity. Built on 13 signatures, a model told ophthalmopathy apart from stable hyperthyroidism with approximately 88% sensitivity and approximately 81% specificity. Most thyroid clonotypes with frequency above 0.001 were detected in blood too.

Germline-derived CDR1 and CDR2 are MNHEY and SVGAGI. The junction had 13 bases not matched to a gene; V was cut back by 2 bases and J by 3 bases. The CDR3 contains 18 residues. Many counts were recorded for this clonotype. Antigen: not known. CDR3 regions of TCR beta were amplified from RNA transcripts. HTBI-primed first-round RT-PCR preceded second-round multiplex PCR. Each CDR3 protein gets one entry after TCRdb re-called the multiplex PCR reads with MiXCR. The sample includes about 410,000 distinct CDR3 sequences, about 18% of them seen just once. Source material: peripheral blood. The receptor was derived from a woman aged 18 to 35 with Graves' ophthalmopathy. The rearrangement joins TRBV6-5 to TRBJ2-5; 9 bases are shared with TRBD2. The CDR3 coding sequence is TGTGCCAGCAGTTACCCGAAGGGGCGGGGGGGCCGAGAAGAGACCCAGTACTTC. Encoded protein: CASSYPKGRGGREETQYF.